A single sample gave rise to the 20 T cell receptor beta chains below, sequenced in a study of post-analysis software for immune sequencing data. Study-level findings and limits: TRBV segments more frequent in patients than in controls numbered roughly 5 and included TRBV5-6, TRBV5-1 and TRBV20-1.

What these receptors recognize is not known. Libraries were made from TCR beta cDNA, and they carried unique molecular identifiers. TCRdb re-derived calls from the PCR reads in MiXCR, one entry per CDR3 protein. The table lists about 770,000 distinct CDR3 sequences, 35% to 55% of them singletons. Sequencing was performed on blood. Every receptor here comes from a girl between 10 and 17 years old with multiple sclerosis.

The rearrangement joins TRBV6-2 or TRBV6-3 to TRBJ2-7; TRBD2 aligns across 7 bases. With 1 base clipped from V and 0 bases from J, the junction kept 9 bases outside the gene matches. This CDR3 has 17 amino acids. Germline-derived CDR1 and CDR2 are MNHEY and SVGEGT. This chain's CDR3 is CASSYYSGLAASYEQYF. CDR3 DNA sequence: TGTGCCAGCAGTTACTATTCAGGGCTAGCGGCCTCCTACGAGCAGTACTTC.

J is TRBJ2-1 and V is TRBV9, with D maybe TRBD1 (5 bases). The CDR3 has 14 residues. V was trimmed by 1 base and J by 4 bases, leaving 9 bases between them. The V gene's germline CDR1 is SGDLS and CDR2 YYNGEE. CDR3 residues: CASSVSSGYNEQFF. DNA of the CDR3: TGTGCCAGCAGCGTATCCTCAGGGTACAATGAGCAGTTCTTC.

This clonotype was counted between two and nine times. The V and J genes are TRBV6-5 and TRBJ1-2; possible D gene TRBD1, 5 bases. There are 15 residues in the CDR3. CDR1 is MNHEY and CDR2 is SVGAGI in the germline V gene. V lost 0 bases and J lost 4, with 12 bases in between. The CDR3 nucleotides read TGTGCCAGCAGTTACTCGAGTCAGGGAGGCTATGGCTACACCTTC. This sequence encodes CASSYSSQGGYGYTF.

This chain uses TRBV6-6 with TRBJ2-1, with D possibly matching TRBD2 (6 bases). There are 17 residues in the CDR3. The germline gives CDR1 MNHNY, CDR2 SVGAGI (reference sequence). Trimming took 6 bases from V and 10 from J, leaving 28 bases between them. The CDR3 is CASSRGDGGWGTQEQFF. The CDR3, as DNA: TGTGCCAGCAGCCGGGGAGACGGGGGTTGGGGTACACAGGAGCAGTTCTTC.

This clonotype was counted between two and nine times. The rearrangement links TRBV12-3 or TRBV12-4 to TRBJ2-1, with TRBD1 matching over 8 bases. This CDR3 has 16 amino acids. J lost 6 bases, V lost 5 bases, and 12 bases had no gene match. CDR3 loop: CASSVLTGGYSNEQFF. CDR3 DNA sequence: TGTGCCAGCAGTGTTCTAACAGGGGGATATAGCAATGAGCAGTTCTTC.

This clonotype has just one count. This sequence joins TRBV28 and TRBJ2-7; TRBD1 or TRBD2 may be the D gene (5 bases each). The germline CDR1 and CDR2 sequences are MDHEN and SYDVKM. This CDR3 region has 16 residues. The germline V and J ends were trimmed by 5 bases and 1 base, with 18 bases remaining between them. This chain's CDR3 is CASSPPGAGPSYEQYF. The CDR3 DNA follows: TGTGCCAGCAGTCCCCCCGGGGCAGGCCCTTCCTACGAGCAGTACTTC.

The chain links TRBV7-3 to TRBJ2-3; D ambiguous. CDR1 is SGHTA and CDR2 is FQGTGA in the germline V gene. The V end was cut by 5 bases, the J end by 2 bases, with 14 bases between. The CDR3 is 15 amino acids. CDR3 residues: CASSRGSLDTDTQYF. The CDR3 DNA follows: TGTGCCAGCAGCCGTGGGTCGCTAGACACAGATACGCAGTATTTT.

The J gene is TRBJ2-1, the V gene TRBV29-1; the match to TRBD2 covers 8 bases. From germline, CDR1 is SQVTM and CDR2 ANQGSEA. With 3 bases clipped from V and 4 bases from J, the junction kept 8 bases outside the gene matches. This CDR3 has 15 residues. CDR3 nucleotides: TGCAGCGTTGACCTTGCGGGAGGCGGGTACAATGAGCAGTTCTTC. Amino acid sequence: CSVDLAGGGYNEQFF.

This clonotype turned up a few times. The rearrangement uses TRBV20-1 and TRBJ2-7; 9 nucleotides align to TRBD2. Losses at the gene ends were 0 bases for V and 3 bases for J; bases not matched to a gene: 15. Germline CDR1 reads DFQATT; CDR2 reads SNEGSKA (reference sequence). The CDR3 spans 18 residues. The CDR3 here is CSARDPTSGPLPLYEQYF. The DNA of the CDR3 is TGCAGTGCTAGAGATCCGACTAGCGGCCCTCTACCCCTCTACGAGCAGTACTTC.

This chain links TRBV20-1 with TRBJ1-1, with D perhaps TRBD1 (6 bases). The germline gives CDR1 DFQATT, CDR2 SNEGSKA (reference sequence). The CDR3 length is 16 residues. Trimming left V 0 bases short and J 1 base short, with 15 bases between. CDR3 protein: CSARDRGGVGNTEAFF. CDR3 sequence (DNA): TGCAGTGCTAGAGATCGGGGGGGCGTCGGGAACACTGAAGCTTTCTTT.

This rearrangement joins TRBV27 to TRBJ2-5, with D possibly being TRBD1 or TRBD2 (5 bases each). Trimming took 5 bases from V and 1 from J, leaving 14 bases between them. Germline loops: CDR1 MNHEY, CDR2 SMNVEV (reference sequence). The CDR3 length is 15 residues. The CDR3 sequence: CASSGGGQVQETQYF. DNA of the CDR3: TGTGCCAGCAGTGGGGGTGGACAAGTCCAAGAGACCCAGTACTTC.

The genes are TRBV7-8 and TRBJ2-3, with 7 bases that match TRBD2. V lost 5 bases to trimming and J lost 1 base; unmatched junction nucleotides: 12. CDR1 and CDR2 (germline): SGHVS, FQNEAQ. This CDR3 has 17 amino acids. The CDR3 bases are TGTGCCAGCAGCCCTCGGACTAGATTGGTGGGCACAGATACGCAGTATTTT. This encodes CASSPRTRLVGTDTQYF.

The rearrangement joins TRBV12-3 or TRBV12-4 to TRBJ2-5, with 10 bases fitting TRBD1. J was trimmed by 11 bases and V by 1 base; bases with no gene match: 13. The CDR3 spans 16 residues. This chain's CDR3 is CASSLVLGGQGYGQYF. The DNA for the CDR3 is TGTGCCAGCAGTTTAGTATTGGGGGGACAGGGGTACGGGCAGTACTTC.

J is TRBJ2-5 and V is TRBV20-1; D possibly corresponds to TRBD1 (6 bases). The J call may be wrong; the DNA end is better matched by TRBJ2-7. CDR3 size: 15 residues. Germline lookup yields CDR1 DFQATT and CDR2 SNEGSKA (reference sequence). This CDR3 is CSAPRGLSRSDEQYF. Written as DNA, the CDR3 is TGCAGTGCTCCCAGGGGCCTATCCCGATCTGACGAGCAGTACTTC.

This clonotype appeared a few times. This sequence joins TRBV6-2 or TRBV6-3 and TRBJ2-1, with D tentatively TRBD1 (5 bases). V was cut by 5 bases and J by 13 bases, with 15 bases left in between. The CDR3 is 12 amino acids. Germline-derived CDR1 and CDR2 are MNHEY and SVGEGT. The CDR3 sequence is CASSNRQIAQFF. The CDR3 DNA reads as TGTGCCAGCAGTAACCGACAGATCGCTCAGTTCTTC.

V gene TRBV24-1 combines with J gene TRBJ2-5; TRBD1 is a possible D gene (6 bases). CDR3 size: 15 residues. The germline gives CDR1 KGHDR, CDR2 SFDVKD. V shed 2 bases and J shed 2 bases, with 11 bases lying between them. The CDR3 bases are TGTGCCACCAGTGATTCAGCCAGGGGTCAAGAGACCCAGTACTTC. Its protein is CATSDSARGQETQYF.

The chain links TRBV27 to TRBJ2-5; 10 positions match TRBD2. The CDR3 has 15 amino acids. The germline CDR1 and CDR2 sequences are MNHEY and SMNVEV (reference sequence). Trimming removed 3 bases from V and 11 bases from J; junction bases left unmatched: 12. The CDR3 sequence: CASSFRLAGAPEQYF. CDR3 DNA sequence: TGTGCCAGCAGTTTCCGACTAGCGGGTGCCCCAGAGCAGTACTTC.

V gene TRBV20-1 combines with J gene TRBJ2-7, with 8 bases lining up with TRBD1. The germline CDR1 and CDR2 sequences are DFQATT and SNEGSKA (reference sequence). This CDR3 has 15 amino acids. The V gene end was trimmed by 5 bases and the J gene end by 3 bases; junction bases not matched to a gene: 12. This CDR3 reads CSARDRRTYSYEQYF. CDR3 bases: TGCAGTGCTCGGGACAGGCGAACTTACAGCTACGAGCAGTACTTC.

This clonotype was seen more than once but under ten times. The chain joins TRBV10-3 to TRBJ2-7; tentative D call: TRBD2 (5 bases). CDR3 size: 11 residues. V lost 6 bases to trimming and J lost 2 bases, with 5 bases between them. Germline CDR1 and CDR2: ENHRY and SYGVKD. DNA for the CDR3: TGTGCCATCAGGGAGGCCTACGAGCAGTACTTC. Protein: CAIREAYEQYF.

In this sample, this clonotype turned up once. This chain uses TRBV12-3 or TRBV12-4 with TRBJ2-4, with 9 bases matching TRBD1. The DNA end is more similar to TRBJ2-7, so the J call may be wrong. This CDR3 comprises 16 residues. This CDR3 reads CASSPQQGQGSYEQYF. CDR3 DNA sequence: TGTGCCAGCAGTCCACAACAGGGACAGGGCTCCTACGAGCAGTACTTC.